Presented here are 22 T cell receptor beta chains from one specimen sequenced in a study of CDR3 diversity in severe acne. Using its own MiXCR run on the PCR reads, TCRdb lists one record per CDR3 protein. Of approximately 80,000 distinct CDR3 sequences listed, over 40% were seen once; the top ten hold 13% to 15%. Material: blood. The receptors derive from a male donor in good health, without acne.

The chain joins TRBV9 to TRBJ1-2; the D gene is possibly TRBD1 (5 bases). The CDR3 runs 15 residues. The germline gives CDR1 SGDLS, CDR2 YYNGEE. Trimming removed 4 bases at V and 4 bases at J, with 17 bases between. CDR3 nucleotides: TGTGCCAGCAGCACCTACCCACAGGCTTCCTATGGCTACACCTTC. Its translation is CASSTYPQASYGYTF.

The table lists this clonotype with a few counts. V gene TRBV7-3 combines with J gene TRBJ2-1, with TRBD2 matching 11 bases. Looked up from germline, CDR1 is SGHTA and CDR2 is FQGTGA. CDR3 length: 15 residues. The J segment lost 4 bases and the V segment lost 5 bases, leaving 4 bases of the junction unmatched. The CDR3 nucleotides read TGTGCCAGCAGCCTTAGCGGGGGGGCTTACAATGAGCAGTTCTTC. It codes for CASSLSGGAYNEQFF.

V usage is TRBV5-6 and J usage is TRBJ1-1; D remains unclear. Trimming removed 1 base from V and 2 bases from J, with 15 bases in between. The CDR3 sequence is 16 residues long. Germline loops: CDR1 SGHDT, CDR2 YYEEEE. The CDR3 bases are TGTGCCAGCAGCTTGTACACCGGCTCTGGAAACACTGAAGCTTTCTTT. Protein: CASSLYTGSGNTEAFF.

The CDR3 protein is CATRGTSGMAQYF. The CDR3 region has the DNA TGTGCCACCAGGGGGACTAGCGGGATGGCCCAGTACTTC. The rearrangement links TRBV24-1 to TRBJ2-5; 13 bases agree with TRBD2. J gave up 9 bases and V 7 bases, and 4 bases lay outside the gene matches. CDR3 size: 13 residues. Germline CDR1 KGHDR, CDR2 SFDVKD.

In DNA, the CDR3 is TGCAGCACCAGGGACGAAAGTTACGAGCAGTACTTC. This encodes CSTRDESYEQYF. V usage is TRBV20-1 and J usage is TRBJ2-7, with D possibly being TRBD1 or TRBD2 (5 bases each). CDR3 length equals 12 residues. Per germline, CDR1 DFQATT and CDR2 SNEGSKA (reference sequence).

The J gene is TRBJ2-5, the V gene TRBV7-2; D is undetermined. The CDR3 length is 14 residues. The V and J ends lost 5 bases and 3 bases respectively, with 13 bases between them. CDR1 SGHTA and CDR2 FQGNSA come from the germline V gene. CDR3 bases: TGTGCCAGCAGCCGATTGAACACTGAAGAGACCCAGTACTTC. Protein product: CASSRLNTEETQYF.

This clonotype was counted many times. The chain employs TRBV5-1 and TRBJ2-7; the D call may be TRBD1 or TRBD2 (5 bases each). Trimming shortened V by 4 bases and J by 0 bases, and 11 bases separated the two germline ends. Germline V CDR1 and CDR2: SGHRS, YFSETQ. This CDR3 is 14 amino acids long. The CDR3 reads CASSQSGTSYEQYF. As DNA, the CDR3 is TGCGCCAGCAGCCAGAGTGGGACCTCCTACGAGCAGTACTTC.

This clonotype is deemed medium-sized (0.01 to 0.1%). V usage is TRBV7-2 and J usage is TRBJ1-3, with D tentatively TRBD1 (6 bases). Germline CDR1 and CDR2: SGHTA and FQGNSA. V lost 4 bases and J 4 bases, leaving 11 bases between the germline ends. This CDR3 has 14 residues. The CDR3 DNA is TGTGCCAGCAGCTCAACCGGGACAGGAAACACCATATATTTT. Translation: CASSSTGTGNTIYF. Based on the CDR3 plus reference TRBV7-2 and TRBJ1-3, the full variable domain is GAGVSQSPSNKVTEKGKDVELRCDPISGHTALYWYRQSLGQGLEFLIYFQGNSAPDKSGLPSDRFSAERTGGSVSTLTIQRTQQEDSAVYLCASSSTGTGNTIYFGEGSWLTVV.

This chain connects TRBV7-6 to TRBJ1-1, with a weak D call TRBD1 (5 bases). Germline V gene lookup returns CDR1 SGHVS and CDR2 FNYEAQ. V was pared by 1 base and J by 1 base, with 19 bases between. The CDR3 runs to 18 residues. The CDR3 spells CASSLEGWGAFGNTEAFF. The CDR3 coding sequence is TGTGCCAGCAGCTTAGAGGGGTGGGGAGCCTTTGGGAACACTGAAGCTTTCTTT.

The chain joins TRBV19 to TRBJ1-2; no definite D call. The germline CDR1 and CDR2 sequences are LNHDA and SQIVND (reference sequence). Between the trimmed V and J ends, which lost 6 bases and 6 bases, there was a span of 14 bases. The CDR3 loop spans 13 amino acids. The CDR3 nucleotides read TGTGCCAGTAGCTCGCGGAGGGCTGATGGCTACACCTTC. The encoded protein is CASSSRRADGYTF.

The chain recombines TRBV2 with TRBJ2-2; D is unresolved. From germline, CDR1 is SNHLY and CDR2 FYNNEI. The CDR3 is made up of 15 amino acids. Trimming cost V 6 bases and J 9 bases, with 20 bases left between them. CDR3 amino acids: CASSVYLGLTRELFF. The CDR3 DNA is TGTGCCAGCAGCGTCTATTTGGGTTTGACCAGGGAGCTGTTTTTT.

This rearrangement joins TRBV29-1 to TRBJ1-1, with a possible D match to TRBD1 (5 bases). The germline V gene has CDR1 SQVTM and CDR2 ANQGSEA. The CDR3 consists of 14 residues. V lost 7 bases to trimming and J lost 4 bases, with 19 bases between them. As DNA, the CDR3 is TGCAGCGGTAGGAAGGGGACGCGACCCACTGAAGCTTTCTTT. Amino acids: CSGRKGTRPTEAFF.

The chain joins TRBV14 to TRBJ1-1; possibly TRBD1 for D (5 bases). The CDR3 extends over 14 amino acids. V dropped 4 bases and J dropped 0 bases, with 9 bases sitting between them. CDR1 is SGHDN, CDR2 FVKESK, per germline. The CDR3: CASSPPGMNTEAFF. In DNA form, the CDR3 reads TGTGCCAGCAGCCCACCAGGGATGAACACTGAAGCTTTCTTT.

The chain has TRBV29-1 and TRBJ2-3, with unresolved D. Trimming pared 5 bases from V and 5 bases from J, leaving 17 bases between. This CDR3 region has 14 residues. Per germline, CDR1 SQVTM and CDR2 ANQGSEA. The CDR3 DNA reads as TGCAGCGTTCGATTTGGCGGATTGGGAGATACGCAGTATTTT. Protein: CSVRFGGLGDTQYF.

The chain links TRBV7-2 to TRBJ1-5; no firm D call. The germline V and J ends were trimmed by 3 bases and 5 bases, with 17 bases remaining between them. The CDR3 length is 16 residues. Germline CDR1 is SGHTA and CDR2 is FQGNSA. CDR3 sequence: CASSFYLEGDDQPQHF. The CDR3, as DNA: TGTGCCAGCAGCTTTTACCTCGAGGGAGATGATCAGCCCCAGCATTTT.

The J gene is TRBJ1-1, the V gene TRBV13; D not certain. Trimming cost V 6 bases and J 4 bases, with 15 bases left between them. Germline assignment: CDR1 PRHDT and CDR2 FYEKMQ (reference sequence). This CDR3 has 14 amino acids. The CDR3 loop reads CASRKGGEITEAFF. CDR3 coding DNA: TGTGCCAGCAGAAAGGGAGGCGAGATCACTGAAGCTTTCTTT.

The chain's CDR3 is CSARAHTF. CDR3 DNA: TGCAGTGCTAGAGCCCACACCTTC. This rearrangement joins TRBV20-1 to TRBJ1-2; D ambiguous. Deletions cut 1 base from V and 12 bases from J, with 3 bases between. The CDR3 is 8 amino acids. CDR1 and CDR2 (germline): DFQATT, SNEGSKA (reference sequence).

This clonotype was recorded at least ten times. The CDR3 loop is CASSVLAEYTDTQYF. The CDR3 coding sequence is TGTGCCAGCAGTGTACTAGCGGAATACACAGATACGCAGTATTTT. V and J are TRBV6-1 and TRBJ2-3, with 8 bases matching TRBD2. The germline gives CDR1 MNHNS, CDR2 SASEGT. The CDR3 is 15 residues long. V shed 4 bases, J shed 2 bases, and the junction held 5 bases outside the gene matches.

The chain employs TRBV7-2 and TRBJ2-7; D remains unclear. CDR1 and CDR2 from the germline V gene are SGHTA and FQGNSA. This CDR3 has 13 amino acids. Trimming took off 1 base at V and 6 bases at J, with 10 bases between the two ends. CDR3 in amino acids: CASSLDRASEQYF. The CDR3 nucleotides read TGTGCCAGCAGCTTAGATAGAGCAAGCGAGCAGTACTTC. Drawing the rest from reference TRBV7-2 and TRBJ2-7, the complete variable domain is GAGVSQSPSNKVTEKGKDVELRCDPISGHTALYWYRQSLGQGLEFLIYFQGNSAPDKSGLPSDRFSAERTGGSVSTLTIQRTQQEDSAVYLCASSLDRASEQYFGPGTRLTVT.

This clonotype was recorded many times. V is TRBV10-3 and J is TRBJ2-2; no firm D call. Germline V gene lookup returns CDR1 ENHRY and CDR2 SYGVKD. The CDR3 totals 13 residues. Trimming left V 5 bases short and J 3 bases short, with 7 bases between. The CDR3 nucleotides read TGTGCCATCAGTCCAATAGACACCGGGGAGCTGTTTTTT. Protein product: CAISPIDTGELFF.

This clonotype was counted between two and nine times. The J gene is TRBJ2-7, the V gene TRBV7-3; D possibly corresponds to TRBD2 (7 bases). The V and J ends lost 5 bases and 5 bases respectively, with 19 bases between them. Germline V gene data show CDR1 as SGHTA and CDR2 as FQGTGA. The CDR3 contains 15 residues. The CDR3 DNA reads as TGTGCCAGCAGCCTGGGGGGGGGGCTTAGGGACGAGCAGTACTTC. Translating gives CASSLGGGLRDEQYF.

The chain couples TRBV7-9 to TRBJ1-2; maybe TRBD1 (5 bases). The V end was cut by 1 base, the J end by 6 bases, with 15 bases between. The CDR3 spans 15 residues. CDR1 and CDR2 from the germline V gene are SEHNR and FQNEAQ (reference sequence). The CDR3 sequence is CASSLGDLRGNGYTF. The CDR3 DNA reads TGTGCCAGCAGCTTAGGGGATCTCCGGGGCAATGGCTACACCTTC. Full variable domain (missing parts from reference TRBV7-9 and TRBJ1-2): DTGVSQNPRHKITKRGQNVTFRCDPISEHNRLYWYRQTLGQGPEFLTYFQNEAQLEKSRLLSDRFSAERPKGSFSTLEIQRTEQGDSAMYLCASSLGDLRGNGYTFGSGTRLTVV.